The rows below give T cell receptor beta chains drawn from one sample of a study of cytomegalovirus exposure and HLA in healthy donors. TCRdb's copy holds only in-frame clones and misses some; the assay was immunoSEQ multiplex PCR. This sample carries roughly 140,000 clones, 72% of them seen once, and the ten largest clones take over 2%. Specimen: PBMCs. All receptors derive from a man aged 35-49 years in good health and CMV-seronegative. Each CDR3 is given without its conserved first and last residue.

CDR3 protein,J gene,V gene
ASSPHTFGDTQY,TRBJ2-3,TRBV7-2
ASSQEREASYGYT,TRBJ1-2,TRBV4-3
ASSERGRGTADTQY,TRBJ2-3,TRBV6-1
ASSGSRGTRFGYT,TRBJ1-2,TRBV5-1
ASSLGGTSGRASTDTQY,TRBJ2-3,TRBV4-3
ASSLGRGWHEQY,TRBJ2-7,TRBV7-9
ASSPGGDQPQH,TRBJ1-5,TRBV18
ASSMDRGFYEQY,TRBJ2-7,TRBV6-5
ASTRQGSKGTQY,TRBJ2-5,TRBV6-5
ASREGGRYEQY,TRBJ2-7,TRBV6-6
ASSAPGQGDNEQF,TRBJ2-1,TRBV18
ASKAGGGSSYEQY,TRBJ2-7,TRBV6-1
ASSQGPREEQF,TRBJ2-1,TRBV14
ASSLGLSNEQF,TRBJ2-1,TRBV27
ASSWTVTGELF,TRBJ2-2,TRBV13
ASELRAGGHDEQF,TRBJ2-1,TRBV5-4
ASSPSGGYYGYT,TRBJ1-2,TRBV2
ASSIGQMNTEAF,TRBJ1-1,TRBV5-1